This TCR beta chain was obtained from a study of cytotoxic CD8 clonotypes in ibrutinib-treated CLL (dated by TCRdb to 2020 to 2023). About the investigation overall: The cohort was composed of ten to eleven relapsed/refractory and fewer than 16 treatment-naive patients; IGHV unmutated status was identified in about 17 patients. On average, each sample had approximately 260,000 productive templates and more than 75,000 productive rearrangements. Cryopreserved peripheral blood mononuclear cells were collected before treatment, at response, and at either disease progression or sustained remission. Response samples were obtained after a median of 12 months of treatment, with a range of roughly 6 to 40 months. Patients were still on ibrutinib when every remission and progressive disease sample was collected. Of the approximately 91 people in the trial, approximately 26 had longitudinal samples available. Partial responses were observed in about 24 patients and complete responses in 2; after a median follow-up of 68 months, remission was maintained in approximately 15 patients and progression was observed in roughly twelve.

Each clonotype received, on average, about 10x coverage in deep resolution sequencing performed on a MiSeq, where the target depth lay between 1 in 1 million and 1 in 200,000 T cells. The immunoSEQ hsTCRB Kit was used to generate the TCR beta libraries. Processing in the source paper ran as follows. Data were analyzed with ImmunoSEQ Data Assistant and ImmunoSEQ Analyzer, with V, D and J genes assigned per IMGT definitions. Clonality was computed as one minus normalized Shannon entropy of productive rearrangement frequencies, ranging from 0 to 1. Only overrepresented clonotypes making up at least 0.05% of the repertoire of each patient were included in the public clonotype analysis. About a dozen age-matched healthy donor repertoires from immuneACCESS served as clonality controls. TCRdb carries this immuneACCESS record with in-frame sequences only. Its versions omit some clonotypes, under half of them owing to an unresolved V gene in the studies checked, with the rest unexplained. The DNA gave D and trimming, while V, J and clone size come from that table. This sample gives about 160,000 clones in total; 84% of them show up just once. Clones ranked in the top ten supply under 5.5% of the sample.

The time point label, as the study defines it: roughly 2 years on ibrutinib. For TCR beta library preparation, about 1.8 micrograms of genomic DNA were isolated from cryopreserved PBMCs. Longitudinal blood samples from CLL patients on ibrutinib monotherapy were analyzed using high-throughput TCR beta sequencing. The patients were enrolled in a single-center, open-label phase 2 trial of ibrutinib monotherapy. General study outcomes and caveats: Clonality rose at ibrutinib response, remained stable during sustained remission, and dropped back toward baseline at progression. Baseline clonality exceeded that of age-matched healthy donors and correlated strongly with circulating CD8+ T-cell counts. Public clonotypes were rare and either shrank or stayed stable during treatment, and the rise in clonality at ibrutinib response reflected expansion of private clonotypes. Sustained-remission and progressing patients did not have matched sampling times, and lymph node repertoires were not examined.

Between the V and J ends, shortened by 2 bases and 2 bases respectively, the junction contains 12 bases. CDR1 is given as SNHLY and CDR2 as FYNNEI, both from the germline V gene. Including the terminal cysteine and phenylalanine, the CDR3 comprises 15 residues. Just CDR3 DNA is preserved here, 45 bases in frame from base 1. Comment on this clone: Its antigen is not yet known. Base-call qualities are not available, and no considerably larger clone is one nucleotide away.

The sequence was collected from a human donor with chronic lymphocytic leukemia. The starting material was PBMCs, obtained after 24 months of ibrutinib treatment. The sequence joins TRBV2 to TRBJ1-2; possibly the D gene is TRBD1, per 6 matching bases. CDR3 region: CASSEKSGANYGYTF. The sequence in DNA is TGTGCCAGCAGTGAAAAGTCAGGGGCGAACTATGGCTACACCTTC.